Below are 9 T cell receptor beta chains sequenced from a single sample in a study of cytomegalovirus exposure and HLA in healthy donors. The PCR employed 60 Vbeta primers together with 13 Jbeta primers. Libraries were prepared by immunoSEQ multiplex PCR; TCRdb keeps only in-frame clonotypes and omits some of them. Among roughly 120,000 clones listed, roughly 80% were seen once. Sequenced input: PBMCs. These receptors were collected from a man aged 30-40 years in good health and CMV-seropositive.

This chain joins TRBV6-4 and TRBJ2-7; perhaps TRBD2 as D (6 bases). V gave up 8 bases and J gave up 3 bases, with 20 bases separating them. Germline V gives CDR1 MRHNA, CDR2 SNTAGT. The CDR3 covers 15 residues. DNA of the CDR3: TGTGCCAGCCACCGAGCGGGTCTTCTTCTCTACGAGCAGTACGTC. This codes for CASHRAGLLLYEQYV.

The chain links TRBV5-1 to TRBJ2-2, with 10 bases identical to TRBD2. The germline CDR1 and CDR2 sequences are SGHRS and YFSETQ. J gave up 4 bases and V 4 bases, and 16 bases lay outside the gene matches. The CDR3 has 19 amino acids. The CDR3 region has the DNA TGCGCCAGCAGCCCTCGTGGGAGCGGGAGGGCCTCCGGCACCGGGGAGCTGTTTTTT. Its translation: CASSPRGSGRASGTGELFF.

This sequence joins TRBV6-5 and TRBJ1-2; 7 bases match TRBD1. Germline trimming cut 6 bases from V and 1 base from J; bases unmatched to any gene: 8. Germline assignment: CDR1 MNHEY and CDR2 SVGAGI. The CDR3 sequence is 15 residues long. CDR3 amino acids: CASSPDRAFNYGYTF. The CDR3 nucleotides are TGTGCCAGCAGCCCTGACAGGGCGTTTAACTATGGCTACACCTTC.

V gene TRBV6-1 combines with J gene TRBJ2-5; unclear D gene. CDR1 and CDR2 (germline): MNHNS, SASEGT. Trimming removed 1 base from V and 5 bases from J, with 5 bases in between. The CDR3 is 12 residues long. The CDR3 protein is CASSEERETQYF. The CDR3, as DNA: TGTGCCAGCAGTGAAGAGAGGGAGACCCAGTACTTC.

The chain links TRBV5-4 to TRBJ2-2; 7 bases match TRBD1. The CDR3 runs to 15 residues. V lost 4 bases, J lost 6 bases, and 9 bases stayed unmatched. The V gene's germline CDR1 is SGHNT and CDR2 YYREEE (reference sequence). In nucleotides, the CDR3 is TGTGCCAGCAGCATCCGGGACAGACTTTCCGGGGAGCTGTTTTTT. It codes for CASSIRDRLSGELFF.

The V and J genes are TRBV30 and TRBJ1-5, with 8 bases lining up with TRBD1. This CDR3 is built from 13 residues. Germline CDR1 GTSNPN, CDR2 SVGIG (reference sequence). J gave up 6 bases and V 5 bases, and 6 bases lay outside the gene matches. The CDR3 DNA reads as TGTGCCTGGGCGGACAGGGTCGGTCAGCCCCAGCATTTT. Translating gives CAWADRVGQPQHF.

The chain links TRBV5-1 to TRBJ2-2, with D uncertain. Trimming took off 4 bases at V and 1 base at J, with 11 bases between the two ends. CDR1 and CDR2 from the germline V gene are SGHRS and YFSETQ. CDR3 length: 15 residues. Here the CDR3 reads CASSTTSLNTGELFF. The CDR3 bases are TGCGCCAGCAGCACAACGTCCCTGAACACCGGGGAGCTGTTTTTT.

The chain couples TRBV7-9 to TRBJ2-3, with D maybe TRBD1 (6 bases). The CDR3 loop spans 16 amino acids. V was clipped by 2 bases and J by 0 bases, with 12 bases between them. CDR1 is SEHNR and CDR2 is FQNEAQ in the germline V gene (reference sequence). CDR3 sequence: CASSLWARGSTDTQYF. The CDR3 bases are TGTGCCAGCAGCTTATGGGCTAGGGGGAGCACAGATACGCAGTATTTT.

The V gene is TRBV7-8, the J gene TRBJ2-3; D is unresolved. Germline values: CDR1 SGHVS, CDR2 FQNEAQ. CDR3 length: 14 amino acids. V was pared by 2 bases and J by 5 bases, with 11 bases between. The CDR3 protein is CASSLIGSRDTQYF. The CDR3 DNA sequence: TGTGCCAGCAGCTTAATTGGTTCTAGAGATACGCAGTATTTT.